This T cell receptor beta chain was captured by sequencing in a study of tumor-infiltrating lymphocytes in primary liver carcinoma (dated by TCRdb to the late 2010s). For context, the study as a whole: Between November 2015 and early 2016, about 5 patients in China with histopathologically diagnosed primary liver carcinoma had surgical resection. A total of 35 specimens from 5 patients went through TCRbeta repertoire sequencing, namely 25 tumor regions, 5 adjacent noncancerous liver tissues and 5 peripheral blood samples. Of the five patients (three men and two women, aged 30 to 69 years), four had hepatocellular carcinoma and one had combined HCC and intrahepatic cholangiocarcinoma. Technical replicate repertoires showed high reproducibility, with mean shared-clone rates roughly 0.88 and correlation coefficients above 0.95. The study combined TCRbeta repertoire sequencing, expression microarrays and whole-exome sequencing across five regions of each liver tumor, with adjacent normal tissue and blood. The tumors of the five patients were staged as T1-T3 N0M0, with maximum diameters ranging from roughly 4 to 10 cm. Each sample produced about 3.5 to 7.13 million productive TCRbeta reads, and read depth showed no significant difference between tissue types. Summary of the overall study and its limitations: Compared with blood, tumors had a significantly larger share of the repertoire taken up by the top 250 clones (p = 0.039). Comparison of CD4+ and CD8+ T cell repertoires was precluded by the use of bulk unsorted samples. Only the TCR beta chain was sequenced, which likely underestimates true repertoire diversity because unpaired alpha chains were not captured. Pairs of tumor regions showed greater repertoire overlap (mean about 36%) than tumor-adjacent pairs (roughly 17%) or tumor-blood pairs (about 14%), which is consistent with antigen-driven expansion. The study included only four or five patients, and the authors note findings should be validated in a larger study.

Blood RNA was extracted from unsorted whole blood with TRIzol reagent; germline DNA came from the DNeasy Blood & Tissue kit. At the time of sampling, the patients had chronic HBV infection and had not received any treatment. Roughly 3.9 milliliters of peripheral blood were collected into K2EDTA tubes before surgery. A constant-region primer and ProtoScript II reverse transcriptase were used to reverse-transcribe TCRbeta-specific cDNA from roughly 0.55 ug total RNA. TCRbeta libraries were built with three nested multiplex PCR rounds, a slightly modified ARM-PCR procedure. Each of the first two PCR rounds ran for approximately 9 cycles using multiplex TRBV1-TRBV30 forward primers together with a Cbeta reverse primer. Sample barcodes and Illumina adapters were added in a final 25-cycle PCR using Deep VentR polymerase. Amplicons of 200-500 bp were gel-purified with a QIAquick gel extraction kit before sequencing. The TCRbeta amplicons were sequenced with 250-bp paired-end reads on an Illumina HiSeq 2500. The authors processed their data as follows. Reads were quality-trimmed with Trimmomatic v0.33, and paired reads were merged with FLASH v1.2.11 to recover full CDR3 sequences. V, D and J germline segments were assigned to the rearranged TCRbeta sequences using MiGEC v1.2.1b. VDJtools v1.0.0 computed clonotype statistics and Shannon-Wiener diversity indices. Except for diversity analysis, only each sample's 250 most abundant clonotypes were used in subsequent analyses to reduce sampling bias. Using fastp at Q25 and MiXCR, TCRdb reprocessed the public reads and kept productive beta chains. Rows matching on CDR3 protein sequence are summarized as one entry with the most common DNA and genes. V and J calls and clone size were set by TCRdb, not the authors. The sample table lists 330,000 or so distinct CDR3 sequences, less than 65% of them with a count of one. The biggest ten clones account for about 6.1% of the sample.

Spanning cysteine to phenylalanine, the CDR3 consists of 12 amino acids. Left in the record is the CDR3 DNA by itself, 36 bases read in frame from the first base. V loses 4 bases, J loses 4 bases, and the germline ends lie 10 bases apart. Per the germline V gene, SQVTM is the CDR1 and ANQGSEA is the CDR2. Concerning this clonotype itself: Its antigen is not yet known. A read error may explain this, as a much larger clone is one base away.

This chain is built from TRBV29-1 and TRBJ1-1; there is no confident call for the D gene. This TCR was sampled from a man aged 35 to 55 with primary liver carcinoma and hepatitis B virus infection. Material: peripheral blood. CDR3 region: CSVVLVITEAFF. The DNA sequence is TGCAGCGTTGTGCTCGTGATCACTGAAGCTTTCTTT.